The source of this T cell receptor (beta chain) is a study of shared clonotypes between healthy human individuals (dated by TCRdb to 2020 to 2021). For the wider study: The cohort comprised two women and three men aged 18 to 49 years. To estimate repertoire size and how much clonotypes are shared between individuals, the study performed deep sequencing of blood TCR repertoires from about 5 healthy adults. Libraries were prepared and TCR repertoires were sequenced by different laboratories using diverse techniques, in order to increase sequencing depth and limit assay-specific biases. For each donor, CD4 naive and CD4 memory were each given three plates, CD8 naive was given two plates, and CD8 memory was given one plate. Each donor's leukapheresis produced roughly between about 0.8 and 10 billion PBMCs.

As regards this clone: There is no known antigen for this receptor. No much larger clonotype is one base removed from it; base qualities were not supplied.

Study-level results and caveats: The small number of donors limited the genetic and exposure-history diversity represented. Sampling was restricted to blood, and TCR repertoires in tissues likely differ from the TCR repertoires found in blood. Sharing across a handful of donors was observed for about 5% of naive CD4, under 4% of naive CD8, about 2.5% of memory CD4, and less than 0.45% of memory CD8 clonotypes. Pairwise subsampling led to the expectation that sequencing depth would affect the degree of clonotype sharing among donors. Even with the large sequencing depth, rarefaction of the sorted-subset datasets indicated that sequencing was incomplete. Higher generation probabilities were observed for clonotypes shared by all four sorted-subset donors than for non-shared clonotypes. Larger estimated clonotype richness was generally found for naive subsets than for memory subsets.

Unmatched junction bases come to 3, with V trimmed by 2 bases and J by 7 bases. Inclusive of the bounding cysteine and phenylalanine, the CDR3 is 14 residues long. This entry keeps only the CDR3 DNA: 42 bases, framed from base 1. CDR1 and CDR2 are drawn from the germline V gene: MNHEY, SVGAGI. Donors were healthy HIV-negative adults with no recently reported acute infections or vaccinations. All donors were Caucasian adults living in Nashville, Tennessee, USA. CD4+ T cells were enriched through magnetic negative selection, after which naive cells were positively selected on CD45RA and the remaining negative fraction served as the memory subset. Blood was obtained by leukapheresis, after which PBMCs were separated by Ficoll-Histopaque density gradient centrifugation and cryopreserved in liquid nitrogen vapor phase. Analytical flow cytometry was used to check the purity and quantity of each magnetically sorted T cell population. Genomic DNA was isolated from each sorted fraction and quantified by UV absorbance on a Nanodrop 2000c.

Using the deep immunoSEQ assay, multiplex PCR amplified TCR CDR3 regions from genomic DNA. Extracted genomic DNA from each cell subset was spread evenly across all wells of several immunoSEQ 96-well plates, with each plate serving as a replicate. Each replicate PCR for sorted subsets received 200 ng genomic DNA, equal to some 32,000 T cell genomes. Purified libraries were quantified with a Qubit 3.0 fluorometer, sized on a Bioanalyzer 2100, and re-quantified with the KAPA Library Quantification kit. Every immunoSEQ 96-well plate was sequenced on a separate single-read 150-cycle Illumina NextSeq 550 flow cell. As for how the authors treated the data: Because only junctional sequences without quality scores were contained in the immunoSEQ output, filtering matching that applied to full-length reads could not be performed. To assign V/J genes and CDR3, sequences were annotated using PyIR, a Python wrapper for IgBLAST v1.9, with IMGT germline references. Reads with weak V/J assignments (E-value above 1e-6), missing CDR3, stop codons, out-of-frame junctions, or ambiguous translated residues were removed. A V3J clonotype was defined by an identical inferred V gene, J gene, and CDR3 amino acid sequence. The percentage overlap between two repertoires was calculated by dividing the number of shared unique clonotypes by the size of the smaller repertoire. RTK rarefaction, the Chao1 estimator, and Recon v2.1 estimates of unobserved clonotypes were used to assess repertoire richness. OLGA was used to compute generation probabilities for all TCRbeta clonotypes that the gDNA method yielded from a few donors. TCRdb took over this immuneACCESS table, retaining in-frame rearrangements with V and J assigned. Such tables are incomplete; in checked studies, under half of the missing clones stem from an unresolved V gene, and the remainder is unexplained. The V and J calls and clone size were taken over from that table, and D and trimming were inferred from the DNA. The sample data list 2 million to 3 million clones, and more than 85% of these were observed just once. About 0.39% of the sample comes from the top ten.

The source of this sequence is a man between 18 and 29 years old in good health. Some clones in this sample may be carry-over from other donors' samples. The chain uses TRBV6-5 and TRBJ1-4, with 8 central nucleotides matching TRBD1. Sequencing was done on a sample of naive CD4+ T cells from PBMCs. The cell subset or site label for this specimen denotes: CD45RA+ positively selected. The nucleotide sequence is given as TGTGCCAGCAGTTACGGCAGGGGGCTTGAAAAACTGTTTTTT. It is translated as CASSYGRGLEKLFF.